These 21 T cell receptor beta chains originate from one sample sequenced in a study of cytomegalovirus exposure and HLA in healthy donors. Use of 60 Vbeta and 13 Jbeta primers characterized the PCR. Libraries were prepared by immunoSEQ multiplex PCR; TCRdb keeps only in-frame clonotypes and omits some of them. The sample gives 130,000 to 150,000 clones, about three quarters of which show up once; about 3.9% is in the top ten. The specimen sequenced was PBMCs. The source is a young man in good health and CMV-seronegative.

V usage is TRBV6-6 and J usage is TRBJ2-7; 7 bases align to TRBD2. This CDR3 is 11 amino acids long. J gave up 7 bases and V 7 bases, and 4 bases lay outside the gene matches. The V gene's germline CDR1 is MNHNY and CDR2 SVGAGI (reference sequence). The CDR3 DNA sequence: TGTGCCAGCATGTCGGGGGGAGAGCAGTACTTC. Residues: CASMSGGEQYF.

This rearrangement joins TRBV30 to TRBJ1-2; 8 nucleotides match TRBD1. V lost 0 bases to trimming and J lost 0 bases; unmatched junction nucleotides: 6. CDR3 length: 16 amino acids. CDR1 GTSNPN and CDR2 SVGIG come from the germline V gene (reference sequence). In DNA, the CDR3 is TGTGCCTGGAGTGTGACTGGACAGGGAGCTAACTATGGCTACACCTTC. The encoded protein is CAWSVTGQGANYGYTF.

V is TRBV9 and J is TRBJ2-3; D not certain. Trimming removed 0 bases at V and 4 bases at J, with 6 bases between. There are 13 residues in the CDR3. CDR1 SGDLS and CDR2 YYNGEE come from the germline V gene. The CDR3 DNA is TGTGCCAGCAGCGTAGTCTCGGCAGATACGCAGTATTTT. Amino acids: CASSVVSADTQYF.

Of note for this clone: One junction end disagrees with the germline gene, perhaps due to a read error. V is TRBV9 and J is TRBJ2-6; TRBD1 agrees at 8 bases. Germline V CDR1 and CDR2: SGDLS, YYNGEE. The CDR3 contains 17 residues. Here the CDR3 DNA reads TGTGCCAGCACAAGGACAGGGATGAGCTCTGGGGCCAACGTCCCGACTTTC. Residues: CASTRTGMSSGANVPTF.

This clone has a handful of counts. The chain joins TRBV5-6 to TRBJ1-4; 7 nucleotides agree with TRBD1. V lost 3 bases to trimming and J lost 7 bases; unmatched junction nucleotides: 6. Germline V gives CDR1 SGHDT, CDR2 YYEEEE. The length of the CDR3 is 14 residues. The CDR3 DNA reads as TGTGCCAGCAGCTGGGGGACAGACATTGAAAAACTGTTTTTT. Protein: CASSWGTDIEKLFF.

V is TRBV12-1 and J is TRBJ2-7; TRBD1 reflects the table's D call only, with no check against the DNA. TRBV12-1 is an annotated pseudogene. The length of the CDR3 is 13 residues. The CDR3, as DNA: TGTGCCAGCAGCCCGGACAGGGAATACGAGCAGTACTTC. Translation gives CASSPDREYEQYF.

The CDR3 sequence is CASSLGGGGSYEQYF. In DNA form, the CDR3 reads TGTGCCAGCAGCTTAGGGGGAGGTGGATCCTACGAGCAGTACTTC. This chain uses TRBV7-6 with TRBJ2-7; TRBD2 is a possible D gene (6 bases). Germline loops: CDR1 SGHVS, CDR2 FNYEAQ. Trimming shortened V by 1 base and J by 1 base, and 11 bases separated the two germline ends. The CDR3 covers 15 residues.

The chain has TRBV29-1 and TRBJ2-5; D unresolved. TRBJ2-7 matches the DNA end more closely, so the J call is doubtful. Germline CDR1 and CDR2: SQVTM and ANQGSEA. The CDR3 is made up of 13 amino acids. CDR3 sequence reads: CSVGSSDGSEQYF. CDR3 DNA sequence: TGCAGCGTTGGCTCGTCGGATGGAAGCGAGCAGTACTTC.

The chain carries TRBV10-2 and TRBJ1-1; 8 nucleotides match TRBD1. Trimming at V came to 8 bases and at J to 4 bases, leaving 6 bases not matched to a gene. The CDR3 length is 13 residues. The germline V gene encodes CDR1 WSHSY and CDR2 SAAADI. The CDR3 DNA is TGCGCCAGCGCACAGGGGGAGGGCACTGAAGCTTTCTTT. Its protein is CASAQGEGTEAFF.

The chain employs TRBV11-2 and TRBJ2-7; unclear D gene. The CDR3 is made up of 15 amino acids. V lost 2 bases and J lost 2, with 13 bases in between. CDR1 is SGHAT, CDR2 FQNNGV, per germline. CDR3 nucleotides: TGTGCCAGCAGCTTATACCAGGAAAACACCTACGAGCAGTACTTC. This sequence encodes CASSLYQENTYEQYF. Using reference TRBV11-2 and TRBJ2-7 for the parts outside the CDR3, the full variable domain is EAGVAQSPRYKIIEKRQSVAFWCNPISGHATLYWYQQILGQGPKLLIQFQNNGVVDDSQLPKDRFSAERLKGVDSTLKIQPAKLEDSAVYLCASSLYQENTYEQYFGPGTRLTVT.

This clone occurred a few times. This chain links TRBV20-1 with TRBJ2-7; D is undetermined. Germline V gene data show CDR1 as DFQATT and CDR2 as SNEGSKA (reference sequence). There are 11 residues in the CDR3. Trimming took 6 bases from V and 3 from J, leaving 9 bases between them. The CDR3 reads CSADNSYEQYF. CDR3 nucleotide sequence: TGCAGTGCCGACAACAGCTACGAGCAGTACTTC.

This chain joins TRBV27 and TRBJ2-1, with D tentatively TRBD2 (7 bases). Germline V gene sequence: CDR1 MNHEY, CDR2 SMNVEV (reference sequence). The CDR3 sequence is 20 residues long. V was trimmed by 6 bases and J by 5 bases, leaving 32 bases between them. The CDR3 DNA is TGTGCCAGCAGCCTGTTTGGGATCACCAGTGGGTGGGGGGGCAACAATGAGCAGTTCTTC. This codes for CASSLFGITSGWGGNNEQFF.

This clone was seen a handful of times. This chain links TRBV5-1 with TRBJ2-2; 9 positions agree with TRBD1. V shed 4 bases and J 1 base; nucleotides not matched to a gene: 5. Germline-derived CDR1 and CDR2 are SGHRS and YFSETQ. This CDR3 has 16 residues. CDR3 DNA: TGCGCCAGCAGCCCGGACAGGGGTCTGAACACCGGGGAGCTGTTTTTT. Amino acids: CASSPDRGLNTGELFF.

The J gene is TRBJ1-5, the V gene TRBV4-1; TRBD1 matches at 8 bases. V gave up 1 base and J gave up 3 bases; unmatched junction bases: 14. Germline loops: CDR1 MGHRA, CDR2 YSYEKL. There are 19 residues in the CDR3. CDR3 amino acids: CASSQGVRGPIIYNQPQHF. In DNA, the CDR3 is TGCGCCAGCAGCCAAGGTGTCAGGGGGCCTATTATATACAATCAGCCCCAGCATTTT.

The V call is TRBV9, the J call TRBJ2-3, with 10 bases matching TRBD2. The CDR3 runs to 16 residues. J was trimmed by 5 bases and V by 4 bases; bases with no gene match: 10. Germline lookup yields CDR1 SGDLS and CDR2 YYNGEE. The CDR3 spells CASSPSAGGPGDTQYF. The CDR3 DNA reads as TGTGCCAGCAGCCCCTCAGCGGGGGGGCCGGGAGATACGCAGTATTTT.

The chain couples TRBV7-9 to TRBJ1-5, with TRBD1 identical over 9 bases. Looked up from germline, CDR1 is SEHNR and CDR2 is FQNEAQ (reference sequence). CDR3 length equals 15 residues. The V segment lost 1 base and the J segment 4 bases; nucleotides outside the gene matches: 2. CDR3 DNA: TGTGCCAGCAGCTTAGGGGGGACAGGGAATCAGCCCCAGCATTTT. Its translation is CASSLGGTGNQPQHF.

This clone was detected only once. This chain joins TRBV28 and TRBJ2-5, with TRBD2 identical over 15 bases. This CDR3 region has 19 residues. CDR1 and CDR2 (germline): MDHEN, SYDVKM. The V segment lost 5 bases and the J segment 1 base; nucleotides outside the gene matches: 11. The DNA of the CDR3 is TGTGCCAGCAGTCAGATACCGGGACTAGCGGGAGGCACCCAAGAGACCCAGTACTTC. Its protein product is CASSQIPGLAGGTQETQYF.

The CDR3 region is CASSPTLATQETQYF. In DNA form, the CDR3 reads TGTGCCAGCTCACCGACCTTAGCGACCCAAGAGACCCAGTACTTC. The J gene is TRBJ2-5, the V gene TRBV18, with a tentative D call TRBD2 (5 bases). The V and J ends lost 3 bases and 1 base respectively, with 12 bases between them. Germline loops: CDR1 KGHSH, CDR2 LQKENI. The CDR3 is 15 residues long.

CDR3 residues: CASSQGVREMNYGYTF. CDR3 coding DNA: TGCGCCAGCAGCCAAGGGGTCAGGGAAATGAACTATGGCTACACCTTC. This chain joins TRBV4-1 and TRBJ1-2, with a possible D match to TRBD1 (5 bases). Trimming stripped 1 base from V and 2 bases from J, with 14 bases between. From germline, CDR1 is MGHRA and CDR2 YSYEKL. The CDR3 contains 16 residues.

The chain recombines TRBV5-1 with TRBJ2-5; TRBD2 aligns across 9 bases. The CDR3 runs to 18 residues. Germline values: CDR1 SGHRS, CDR2 YFSETQ. V lost 1 base to trimming and J lost 1 base; unmatched junction nucleotides: 11. The CDR3 here is CASSLLSGGTPAQETQYF. CDR3 DNA sequence: TGCGCCAGCAGCTTGTTGAGCGGGGGGACTCCCGCCCAAGAGACCCAGTACTTC.

The chain joins TRBV13 to TRBJ2-7; 10 nucleotides agree with TRBD2. The V gene's germline CDR1 is PRHDT and CDR2 FYEKMQ (reference sequence). The CDR3 contains 15 residues. The V and J ends lost 5 bases and 0 bases, in that order; junction bases with no gene match: 4. DNA of the CDR3: TGTGCCAGCAGCATACTAGCGGGGAACTCCTACGAGCAGTACTTC. Translated: CASSILAGNSYEQYF. Supplemented by reference TRBV13 and TRBJ2-7, the full variable domain reads AAGVIQSPRHLIKEKRETATLKCYPIPRHDTVYWYQQGPGQDPQFLISFYEKMQSDKGSIPDRFSAQQFSDYHSELNMSSLELGDSALYFCASSILAGNSYEQYFGPGTRLTVT.